This TCR beta chain comes out of a study of T cell changes during pregnancy in multiple sclerosis. The CDR3 runs 14 residues. J lost 2 bases, V lost 4 bases, and 5 bases had no gene match. Per the germline V gene, CDR1 is SGHDT and CDR2 is YYEEEE. Libraries were prepared by immunoSEQ multiplex PCR; TCRdb keeps only in-frame clonotypes and omits some of them. The table shows tens of thousands of clones, with roughly 93% occurring only once. This TCR derives from a female donor in good health, enrolled as a control in a pregnancy study. The input for sequencing was peripheral blood, taken in the second trimester of pregnancy. The V and J genes are TRBV5-6 and TRBJ2-7; 8 nucleotides agree with TRBD1. CDR3 sequence reads: CASSAGTGAYEQYF. For the CDR3, the DNA is TGTGCCAGCAGCGCCGGGACAGGAGCCTACGAGCAGTACTTC.